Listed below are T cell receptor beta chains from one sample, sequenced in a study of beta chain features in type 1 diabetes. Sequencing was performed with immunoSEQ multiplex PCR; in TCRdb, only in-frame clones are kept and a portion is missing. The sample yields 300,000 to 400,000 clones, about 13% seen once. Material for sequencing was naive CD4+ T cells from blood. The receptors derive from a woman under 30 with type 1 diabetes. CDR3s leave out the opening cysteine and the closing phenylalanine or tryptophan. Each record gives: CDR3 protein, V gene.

ASSLFIRGNEQF TRBV5-1
ASSSFVAGPPSYEQY TRBV18
ASSLVGRGSYEQY TRBV7-9
AISDTTGPYEQY TRBV10-3
ASSPDNAGTGELF TRBV18
ASSTGTGNTEAF TRBV5-6
ASSPTGQPYEQY TRBV18
ASSYSGAGYNEQF TRBV6-5
ASSKGGDTQY TRBV5-4
ASSPGQELYTGELF TRBV18